This T cell receptor (beta chain) appears in the sequencing data of a study of identical twins. Study-wide results and limits: Cross-sectional statistical analysis was relied on for the conclusions, without the same donors being followed. When twins shared out-of-frame alpha sequences, those sequences had excess low generation probability. Analyses based on zero insertions could be partly confounded by invariant MAIT and iNKT cells.

The CDR3 has 15 residues. V was shortened by 0 bases and J by 2 bases, with 9 bases between the two germline ends. Germline CDR1 is WNHNN and CDR2 is SYGVQD (reference sequence). This clonotype appeared a few times. Antigen: not known. Each cDNA held unique molecular identifiers, and template switching gave it a universal primer site. MiXCR was run by TCRdb on the 5' RACE reads, yielding one entry per CDR3 protein. The sample carries approximately 350,000 distinct CDR3 sequences, 9% to 15% recorded once. These data were likewise used in another study, on yellow fever vaccine responses in identical twins.

The chain uses TRBV10-1 and TRBJ2-3; D call uncertain. The receptor was isolated from a woman younger than 35 in good health. The sequenced material came from CD8+ T cells sorted from blood. This CDR3 is CASSESDGPTDTQYF. The CDR3 DNA reads TGCGCCAGCAGTGAGTCCGATGGCCCCACAGATACGCAGTATTTT.